These T cell receptor beta chains were read from a single sample in a study of blood T cell repertoires in COVID-19. Clones were sequenced by immunoSEQ multiplex PCR, and TCRdb holds only the in-frame ones, with some missing. The sample includes 110,000 or so clones, roughly 85% of them seen just once. The material sequenced was peripheral blood. The receptors originated from a human donor in a cohort sampled during active COVID-19. The conserved cysteine and the conserved F or W are not part of the CDR3 here.

J,V,length,CDR3
TRBJ2-6,TRBV3-1/TRBV3-2,13,ASSKQGSGANVLT
TRBJ2-7,TRBV28,12,ASSPSGGRYEQY
TRBJ2-5,TRBV7-2,12,ASSFGLAGETQY
TRBJ1-4,TRBV5-1,13,ASSLVAGQAEKLF
TRBJ1-1,TRBV12-3/TRBV12-4,11,ASSLIRGQEAF
TRBJ2-1,TRBV7-2,17,ASSLVGQGSQSSYNEQF
TRBJ2-1,TRBV6-5,12,ATSGTSGANEQF
TRBJ2-6,TRBV7-2,13,ASSSTGTGANVLT
TRBJ2-7,TRBV5-4,13,ASSTQLAGEYEQY
TRBJ2-5,TRBV29-1,10,SAIGGKLAQY